These 10 T cell receptor beta chains came from one sample sequenced in a study of blood T cell repertoires in COVID-19. The method was immunoSEQ multiplex PCR; TCRdb's version includes in-frame clones alone and lacks a portion of them. This table has roughly 150,000 clones, around 88% appearing once. What was sequenced was peripheral blood. The receptors here all came from a human donor in a cohort sampled during active COVID-19.

The V call is TRBV6-5, the J call TRBJ1-1, with TRBD1 matching over 10 bases. This CDR3 comprises 15 residues. Germline V CDR1 and CDR2: MNHEY, SVGAGI. V shed 11 bases, J shed 5 bases, and the junction held 14 bases outside the gene matches. The CDR3, as DNA: TGTGCCGCTCGGACAGGGGGTCCAGAGGGGACTGAAGCTTTCTTT. Protein product: CAARTGGPEGTEAFF.

This clone was seen just once. This chain uses TRBV6-5 with TRBJ2-7; D is perhaps TRBD1 (5 bases). The CDR3 is 15 amino acids. V shed 2 bases and J shed 2 bases, with 13 bases lying between them. Per the germline V gene, CDR1 is MNHEY and CDR2 is SVGAGI. As DNA, the CDR3 is TGTGCCAGCAGTTACGGACCCTCCAGGGCCTACGAGCAGTACTTC. Translated, it gives CASSYGPSRAYEQYF.

The V call is TRBV27, the J call TRBJ1-1, with 8 positions matching TRBD1. Germline V CDR1 and CDR2: MNHEY, SMNVEV (reference sequence). CDR3 size: 14 residues. V shed 6 bases and J 12 bases; nucleotides not matched to a gene: 15. The CDR3 region has the DNA TGTGCCAGCAGCATAATGACAGGGGCCAACCGCCCTTTCTTT. Protein sequence: CASSIMTGANRPFF.

The chain links TRBV7-2 to TRBJ1-6; D gene ambiguous. The length of the CDR3 is 14 residues. CDR1 is SGHTA and CDR2 is FQGNSA in the germline V gene. Trimming took 1 base from V and 6 from J, leaving 7 bases between them. The CDR3 loop is CASSLGAGNSPLHF. CDR3 nucleotide sequence: TGTGCCAGCAGCTTAGGGGCAGGTAATTCACCCCTCCACTTT.

In this sample, this clone turned up a few times. The chain combines TRBV6-2 or TRBV6-3 with TRBJ1-1, with 8 bases identical to TRBD1. CDR3 size: 15 residues. The germline V gene encodes CDR1 MNHEY and CDR2 SVGEGT. Unmatched junction bases numbered 9, after V lost 2 bases and J lost 7 bases. CDR3 region: CASSYGQGYLGEAFF. CDR3 DNA: TGTGCCAGCAGTTACGGACAGGGTTATTTGGGTGAAGCTTTCTTT.

This clone was found many times. This chain connects TRBV2 to TRBJ2-7; D not certain. The CDR3 covers 15 residues. Germline CDR1 and CDR2: SNHLY and FYNNEI. Trimming took off 0 bases at V and 0 bases at J, with 9 bases between the two ends. In DNA, the CDR3 is TGTGCCAGCAGTGAAGCGCCAGGCCTCTCCTACGAGCAGTACTTC. Protein sequence: CASSEAPGLSYEQYF.

This rearrangement joins TRBV19 to TRBJ2-1; D is undetermined. The CDR3 is 12 residues long. Germline V gene sequence: CDR1 LNHDA, CDR2 SQIVND (reference sequence). V was shortened by 3 bases and J by 9 bases, with 9 bases between the two germline ends. The DNA for the CDR3 is TGTGCCAGTAGTATGCTGGCTAGTGAGCAGTTCTTC. It codes for CASSMLASEQFF.

This chain links TRBV3-1 (or the pseudogene TRBV3-2) with TRBJ2-1; TRBD2 aligns across 10 bases. The germline gives CDR1 LGHDT, CDR2 YNNKEL (reference sequence). This CDR3 contains 12 residues. Trimming removed 7 bases from V and 9 bases from J; junction bases left unmatched: 3. The CDR3 spells CASKLAGTEQFF. In DNA form, the CDR3 reads TGTGCCAGCAAACTAGCGGGGACTGAGCAGTTCTTC.

The V and J genes are TRBV10-3 and TRBJ1-6; possible D gene TRBD1, 5 bases. The V end was cut by 3 bases, the J end by 6 bases, with 9 bases between. The CDR3 covers 14 residues. Germline V gene lookup returns CDR1 ENHRY and CDR2 SYGVKD. DNA of the CDR3: TGTGCCATCAGTGATAAGGGGTCTAATTCACCCCTCCACTTT. Amino acids: CAISDKGSNSPLHF.

The J gene is TRBJ1-1, the V gene TRBV29-1, with 11 bases fitting TRBD1. V lost 3 bases, J lost 7 bases, and 4 bases stayed unmatched. The V gene's germline CDR1 is SQVTM and CDR2 ANQGSEA. This CDR3 has 13 amino acids. The DNA for the CDR3 is TGCAGCGTTGAGGACAGGGGGCTTTTTGAAGCTTTCTTT. Its translation is CSVEDRGLFEAFF.